This T cell receptor beta chain was sequenced for a study of beta chain features in type 1 diabetes. Comment on this clone: Its antigen is not known. This same CDR3 is encoded by further DNA sequences in the sample.

CDR1 is MDHEN and CDR2 is SYDVKM in the germline V gene. This CDR3 comprises 13 residues. The V end was cut by 6 bases, the J end by 2 bases, with 10 bases between. Every donor had blood drawn once into heparin, approximately 120 mL on average. CD4+ naive, central memory, regulatory and stem cell-like memory subsets were isolated by sorting on CD45RO/CCR7/CD25/CD127/CD95/CD27. Notes on the study in general: Patients' naive, central memory and regulatory TCRB repertoires appeared more alike than those of healthy donors. All four CD4+ subsets of Type 1 diabetes patients contained TCRB CDR3s that were moderately but significantly shorter.

Since all of the isolated RNA was reverse transcribed, expressed TCRB transcripts were what got sequenced. The data were produced by immunoSEQ multiplex PCR, yet TCRdb's version contains in-frame clones alone and is incomplete. The sample comprises around 690,000 clones, approximately 13% of which are singletons, and more than 0.095% rests with the top ten. The V and J genes are TRBV28 and TRBJ1-2; D possibly corresponds to TRBD1 (6 bases). This TCR was recovered from a man aged 30 to 45 with type 1 diabetes. Input material: naive CD4+ T cells from blood. The CDR3 here is CASSLGQNYGYTF. The CDR3 DNA reads TGTGCCAGCAGCTTGGGACAAAACTATGGCTACACCTTC.